This record concerns one TCR beta chain sequence. The antigen is undetermined. This specimen includes other DNA sequences encoding the same CDR3. The data belong to a study of beta chain features in type 1 diabetes. Study overall: Patients did not differ from healthy donors in age, gender or cell yield. The examined sorted cells totaled 85 million to 120 million across samples. General study results and limits: Shortening that was moderate but significant affected the TCRB CDR3s of Type 1 diabetes patients in all four CD4+ subsets. Individuals with type 1 diabetes displayed fewer insertions and more deletions at VDJ junctions.

Investigators reverse transcribed all isolated RNA, so they sequenced expressed TCRB transcripts. TCRdb's table, derived via immunoSEQ multiplex PCR, lists solely in-frame clones and lacks some. The sample includes 500,000 to 650,000 clones, under 15% of them seen just once. Sorting based on CD45RO/CCR7/CD25/CD127/CD95/CD27 separated CD4+ naive, central memory, regulatory and stem cell-like memory cells. This CDR3 is 13 amino acids long. V lost 0 bases to trimming and J lost 4 bases, with 7 bases between them. Germline V gives CDR1 SGDLS, CDR2 YYNGEE. The chain combines TRBV9 with TRBJ1-2; D may be TRBD1 (5 bases). This clonotype was obtained from a man between 25 and 39 years old with type 1 diabetes. Material: naive CD4+ T cells from blood. The CDR3 DNA follows: TGTGCCAGCAGCGTAGGGGGGTCCTATGGCTACACCTTC. The encoded protein is CASSVGGSYGYTF.